This TCR beta chain was sequenced during a study of T cell changes during pregnancy in multiple sclerosis. Some clones are missing from TCRdb's copy, which holds only in-frame ones; the method was immunoSEQ multiplex PCR. The sample carries more than 55,000 clones, 88% recorded once. The CDR3 runs to 15 residues. CDR1 and CDR2 (germline): SNHLY, FYNNEI. Trimming cost V 3 bases and J 6 bases; bases outside gene matches: 5. Here the sequenced sample was CD4+ T cells from peripheral blood mononuclear cells, taken in the third trimester of pregnancy. The V and J genes are TRBV2 and TRBJ2-3; TRBD2 aligns across 11 bases. This receptor was identified in a female donor with multiple sclerosis, enrolled in a pregnancy study. CDR3 region: CASSDALAGVDTQYF. CDR3 in DNA: TGTGCCAGCAGTGATGCACTAGCGGGAGTGGATACGCAGTATTTT.